The 21 T cell receptor beta chains below were found in one sample sequenced in a study of blood T cells in healthy people across ages. Primers used in a second PCR of roughly 7 to 12 cycles were a sample-barcoded 5' primer and a J-beta primer mix. TCRdb re-called the 5' RACE reads with MiXCR, one entry per CDR3 protein. The table lists 1.5 million to 2 million distinct CDR3 sequences, approximately 39% of them singletons, with around 23% in the top ten. What was sequenced was blood. All receptors derive from a human donor in good health.

The chain joins TRBV7-9 to TRBJ2-6; D unclear. CDR1 is SEHNR and CDR2 is FQNEAQ in the germline V gene (reference sequence). V dropped 2 bases and J dropped 1 base, with 15 bases sitting between them. The CDR3 totals 18 residues. The CDR3 region is CASSLRVGRQSGANVLTF. DNA of the CDR3: TGTGCCAGCAGCTTAAGGGTCGGCCGTCAATCTGGGGCCAACGTCCTGACTTTC.

This clonotype was detected a few times. The chain is built from TRBV24-1 and TRBJ2-1, with 7 bases that match TRBD1. CDR1 and CDR2 (germline): KGHDR, SFDVKD. The CDR3 is 12 residues long. V lost 5 bases to trimming and J lost 13 bases; unmatched junction nucleotides: 7. The CDR3 nucleotides are TGTGCCACCAGTGGACAGGGTAGGCCTCAGTTCTTC. Translated: CATSGQGRPQFF.

V usage is TRBV5-6 and J usage is TRBJ1-2; no firm D call. This CDR3 has 15 residues. The V gene's germline CDR1 is SGHDT and CDR2 YYEEEE. V was clipped by 4 bases and J by 2 bases, with 15 bases between them. This chain's CDR3 is CASSLGMAKNYGYTF. The DNA of the CDR3 is TGTGCCAGCAGCCTGGGAATGGCAAAGAACTATGGCTACACCTTC.

The V and J genes are TRBV7-8 and TRBJ2-5; the match to TRBD2 covers 11 bases. Germline V gives CDR1 SGHVS, CDR2 FQNEAQ. The CDR3 covers 15 residues. J was trimmed by 2 bases and V by 6 bases; bases with no gene match: 5. CDR3 DNA sequence: TGTGCCAGCAGTCCAGCTAGCGGGGGGCAAGAGACCCAGTACTTC. As protein: CASSPASGGQETQYF.

This clonotype came up a few times. This sequence joins TRBV29-1 and TRBJ1-6; the match to TRBD1 covers 7 bases. After removal of 2 bases from V and 11 bases from J, the junction contained 6 bases not matched to a gene. This CDR3 is 13 amino acids long. The germline gives CDR1 SQVTM, CDR2 ANQGSEA. The CDR3 sequence is CSVEIGRGTPLHF. The DNA of the CDR3 is TGCAGCGTTGAAATAGGCAGGGGGACACCCCTCCACTTT.

This clonotype was seen more than once but under ten times. The genes are TRBV2 and TRBJ1-2; D remains ambiguous. CDR1 and CDR2 from the germline V gene are SNHLY and FYNNEI. The V end lost 0 bases, the J end lost 8 bases, and 10 bases lay between the germline ends. The CDR3 runs 13 residues. The CDR3 here is CASSEANPRGYTF. As DNA, the CDR3 is TGTGCCAGCAGTGAAGCCAATCCGAGGGGCTACACCTTC.

This clonotype was observed a few times. The chain uses TRBV9 and TRBJ1-3; possible D gene TRBD1, 5 bases. CDR1 and CDR2 (germline): SGDLS, YYNGEE. This CDR3 has 15 amino acids. The V end lost 0 bases, the J end lost 0 bases, and 7 bases lay between the germline ends. In DNA form, the CDR3 reads TGTGCCAGCAGCGTAGGGGGGAACTCTGGAAACACCATATATTTT. This sequence encodes CASSVGGNSGNTIYF.

The V gene is TRBV7-9, the J gene TRBJ1-1; D is unclear. V shed 3 bases and J shed 4 bases, with 12 bases lying between them. Germline assignment: CDR1 SEHNR and CDR2 FQNEAQ (reference sequence). This CDR3 comprises 14 residues. The CDR3 nucleotides are TGTGCCAGCAGCTTTTCTACGGGAAGCACTGAAGCTTTCTTT. Its protein product is CASSFSTGSTEAFF.

This clonotype has only one observation. This CDR3 fails to terminate in the conserved phenylalanine or tryptophan, so it likely reflects a read error. The chain recombines TRBV5-1 with TRBJ2-1; 8 nucleotides agree with TRBD1. Germline values: CDR1 SGHRS, CDR2 YFSETQ. The ends lost 9 bases at V and 3 bases at J; junction bases unmatched: 11. This CDR3 has 15 amino acids. CDR3 in amino acids: CATGIGTGYYNEQFC. The CDR3 coding sequence is TGCGCCACCGGTATCGGGACAGGTTACTACAATGAGCAGTTCTGC.

Concerning this clonotype itself: A junction boundary mismatches the germline segment, possibly from a read error. The gene calls are TRBV18 and TRBJ1-6; a possible D gene is TRBD1 (5 bases). The CDR3 consists of 14 residues. The germline CDR1 and CDR2 sequences are KGHSH and LQKENI. CDR3 DNA: TGTGCCAGCTCACCAGGGGGGTATAATTCACCCATCCACTTT. This codes for CASSPGGYNSPIHF.

This clonotype has a handful of counts. CDR3 residues: CASSLGHGRAYEQYF. CDR3 DNA sequence: TGTGCCAGCAGCCTTGGACATGGCCGGGCCTACGAGCAGTACTTC. This chain joins TRBV3-1 and TRBJ2-7; the D gene is possibly TRBD1 (5 bases). The ends were cut back, 4 bases at V and 2 bases at J, with 15 bases in the middle. There are 15 residues in the CDR3. The germline V gene encodes CDR1 LGHDT and CDR2 YNNKEL (reference sequence).

This clonotype was seen a handful of times. The V and J genes are TRBV20-1 and TRBJ2-7; 7 bases match TRBD2. This CDR3 contains 12 residues. The germline V gene encodes CDR1 DFQATT and CDR2 SNEGSKA (reference sequence). V gave up 5 bases and J gave up 4 bases; unmatched junction bases: 5. DNA for the CDR3: TGCAGTGCTGCTAGCGGAACTTACGAGCAGTACTTC. Translating it yields CSAASGTYEQYF.

Only a few counts were recorded for this clonotype. V is TRBV20-1 and J is TRBJ2-7; 9 bases are a match to TRBD1. Germline values: CDR1 DFQATT, CDR2 SNEGSKA (reference sequence). The junction had 9 bases not matched to a gene; V was cut back by 8 bases and J by 7 bases. This CDR3 is built from 12 residues. CDR3 sequence: CSPTLTGGEQYF. As DNA, the CDR3 is TGCAGTCCCACCCTGACAGGGGGGGAGCAGTACTTC.

The genes are TRBV12-3 or TRBV12-4 and TRBJ2-7, with 9 bases fitting TRBD1. The CDR3 sequence is 15 residues long. J was trimmed by 4 bases and V by 5 bases; bases with no gene match: 9. The CDR3, as DNA: TGTGCCAGCAGTCCTATCGACAGGGGGTGGTACGAGCAGTACTTC. Its protein product is CASSPIDRGWYEQYF.

This clonotype has more than one count but fewer than ten. This sequence joins TRBV5-5 and TRBJ2-7, with D possibly TRBD1 on 6 matching bases. CDR1 and CDR2 (germline): SGHKS, YYEKEE (reference sequence). The CDR3 consists of 16 residues. Between the trimmed V and J ends, which lost 4 bases and 3 bases, there was a span of 20 bases. CDR3 DNA: TGTGCCAGCAGCATCGCCGCAGGGGCCGAAAACTACGAGCAGTACTTC. It is translated as CASSIAAGAENYEQYF.

The chain recombines TRBV5-1 with TRBJ1-1, with no clear D. CDR1 is SGHRS, CDR2 YFSETQ, per germline. The V end lost 0 bases, the J end lost 7 bases, and 10 bases lay between the germline ends. This CDR3 has 13 residues. The CDR3: CASSLVADIEAFF. The CDR3 DNA follows: TGCGCCAGCAGCTTGGTAGCAGACATTGAAGCTTTCTTT.

The chain employs TRBV20-1 and TRBJ2-7, with D hard to call. Trimming removed 6 bases from V and 1 base from J, with 16 bases in between. The CDR3 extends over 14 amino acids. The germline CDR1 and CDR2 sequences are DFQATT and SNEGSKA (reference sequence). CDR3 in amino acids: CSAHSLRASYEQYF. In DNA, the CDR3 is TGCAGTGCGCACAGCCTCCGGGCTTCCTACGAGCAGTACTTC.

CDR3 DNA: TGTGCCAGCAGTTTAGGCGGCAACCACAATGAGCAGTTCTTC. This sequence encodes CASSLGGNHNEQFF. This sequence joins TRBV12-3 or TRBV12-4 and TRBJ2-1, with D hard to call. The CDR3 is 14 residues long. Between the trimmed V and J ends, which lost 1 base and 5 bases, there was a span of 9 bases.

This clonotype appeared a single time. The V call is TRBV12-3 or TRBV12-4, the J call TRBJ2-2, with no clear D. Trimming removed 6 bases from V and 6 bases from J, with 17 bases in between. This CDR3 is built from 15 residues. CDR3 nucleotide sequence: TGTGCCAGCAGCTTCTACCGTACTAACGCCGGGGAGCTGTTTTTT. Translating gives CASSFYRTNAGELFF.

This clonotype appeared a few times. The CDR3 here is CASSWGATGNTEAFF. CDR3 coding DNA: TGCGCCAGCAGCTGGGGGGCGACAGGGAACACTGAAGCTTTCTTT. The chain links TRBV5-1 to TRBJ1-1; D might be TRBD1 (6 bases). Trimming stripped 3 bases from V and 1 base from J, with 13 bases between. The CDR3 sequence is 15 residues long. Germline lookup yields CDR1 SGHRS and CDR2 YFSETQ.

This rearrangement joins TRBV2 to TRBJ1-2; TRBD1 agrees at 9 bases. CDR3 length: 14 residues. V lost 7 bases, J lost 7 bases, and 10 bases stayed unmatched. Germline V gene sequence: CDR1 SNHLY, CDR2 FYNNEI. The CDR3 reads CASKRDRDGSGYTF. The CDR3 nucleotides read TGTGCCAGCAAACGGGACAGGGACGGGAGTGGCTACACCTTC.